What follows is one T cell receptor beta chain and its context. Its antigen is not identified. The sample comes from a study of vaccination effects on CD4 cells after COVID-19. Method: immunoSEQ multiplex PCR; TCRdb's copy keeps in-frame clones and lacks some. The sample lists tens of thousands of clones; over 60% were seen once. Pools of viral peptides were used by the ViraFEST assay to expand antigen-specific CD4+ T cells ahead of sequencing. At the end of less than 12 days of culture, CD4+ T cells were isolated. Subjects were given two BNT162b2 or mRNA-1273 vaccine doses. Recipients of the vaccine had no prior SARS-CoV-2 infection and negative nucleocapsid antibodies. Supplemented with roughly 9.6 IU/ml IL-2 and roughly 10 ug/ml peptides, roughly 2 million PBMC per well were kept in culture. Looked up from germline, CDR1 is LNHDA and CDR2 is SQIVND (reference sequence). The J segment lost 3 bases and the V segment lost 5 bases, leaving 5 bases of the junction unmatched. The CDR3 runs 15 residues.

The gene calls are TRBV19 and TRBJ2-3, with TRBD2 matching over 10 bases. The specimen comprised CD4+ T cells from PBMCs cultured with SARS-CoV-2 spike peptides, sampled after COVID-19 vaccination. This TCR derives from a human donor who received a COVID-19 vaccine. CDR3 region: CASSAVAGGTDTQYF. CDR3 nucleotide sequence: TGTGCCAGTAGTGCAGTAGCGGGGGGAACAGATACGCAGTATTTT.